The 13 T cell receptor beta chains below were found in one sample sequenced in a study of cytomegalovirus exposure and HLA in healthy donors. PCR involved 60 Vbeta and 13 Jbeta primers. Sequenced by immunoSEQ multiplex PCR; TCRdb stores in-frame clones only, minus some. The sample carries about 130,000 clones, 65% to 80% recorded once. The specimen sequenced was PBMCs. These receptors were collected from a woman aged 40-49 years in good health and CMV-seronegative.

CDR3 nucleotides: TGTGCCAGCAGCTTAGGGGTGGGAGTCGAAGAGACCCAGTACTTC. Translating gives CASSLGVGVEETQYF. The chain recombines TRBV11-2 with TRBJ2-5, with a possible D match to TRBD2 (5 bases). The germline V gene has CDR1 SGHAT and CDR2 FQNNGV. V gave up 1 base and J gave up 3 bases, with 12 bases separating them. The CDR3 is made up of 15 amino acids.

The chain links TRBV11-2 to TRBJ2-3, with 8 bases identical to TRBD2. V shed 2 bases, J shed 0 bases, and the junction held 1 base outside the gene matches. This CDR3 is built from 15 residues. The V gene's germline CDR1 is SGHAT and CDR2 FQNNGV. The CDR3 DNA reads as TGTGCCAGCAGCTTACGGGGGGGAAGCACAGATACGCAGTATTTT. Protein: CASSLRGGSTDTQYF.

This clone showed up just a few times. V is TRBV19 and J is TRBJ1-1; TRBD1 might be the D (5 bases). CDR3 size: 13 residues. Germline CDR1 LNHDA, CDR2 SQIVND (reference sequence). Trimming removed 5 bases at V and 3 bases at J, with 10 bases between. The DNA of the CDR3 is TGTGCCAGTAGTGACCCAGGGTACACTGAAGCTTTCTTT. Its translation: CASSDPGYTEAFF. The complete variable domain, with remaining parts taken from reference TRBV19 and TRBJ1-1, reads DGGITQSPKYLFRKEGQNVTLSCEQNLNHDAMYWYRQDPGQGLRLIYYSQIVNDFQKGDIAEGYSVSREKKESFPLTVTSAQKNPTAFYLCASSDPGYTEAFFGQGTRLTVV.

The chain employs TRBV27 and TRBJ2-7, with 13 bases fitting TRBD2. Germline V gene sequence: CDR1 MNHEY, CDR2 SMNVEV (reference sequence). The CDR3 contains 14 residues. V was pared by 2 bases and J by 5 bases, with 0 bases of the junction left unmatched. The CDR3 DNA reads TGTGCCAGCAGTTTAGGACTAGCGGGAGACGAGCAGTACTTC. Translated: CASSLGLAGDEQYF.

The CDR3 region is CASSPSARIEAFF. CDR3 bases: TGTGCCAGCAGCCCGTCCGCGCGGATTGAAGCTTTCTTT. V is TRBV5-4 and J is TRBJ1-1, with no clear D. The CDR3 covers 13 residues. Germline V gives CDR1 SGHNT, CDR2 YYREEE (reference sequence). V was trimmed by 4 bases and J by 7 bases, leaving 14 bases between them.

This chain connects TRBV4-2 to TRBJ2-7; tentatively, D is TRBD1 (5 bases). The CDR3 contains 15 residues. CDR1 and CDR2 (germline): LGHNA, YNFKEQ. Between the trimmed V and J ends, which lost 0 bases and 2 bases, there was a span of 11 bases. The DNA of the CDR3 is TGTGCCAGCAGCCAAGACGGCCAGGGCCCCTACGAGCAGTACTTC. Protein: CASSQDGQGPYEQYF.

The J gene is TRBJ1-4, the V gene TRBV2, with D hard to call. Germline assignment: CDR1 SNHLY and CDR2 FYNNEI. Trimming left V 4 bases short and J 10 bases short, with 16 bases between. The CDR3 runs 14 residues. The CDR3 coding sequence is TGTGCCAGCAGTGGAGGAGGACGCCTAGGAAAACTGTTTTTT. Encoded protein: CASSGGGRLGKLFF.

The J gene is TRBJ2-5, the V gene TRBV5-1, with TRBD2 matching over 16 bases. The germline gives CDR1 SGHRS, CDR2 YFSETQ. This CDR3 comprises 17 residues. V trimming: 4 bases; J trimming: 4 bases; junction bases outside the gene matches: 7. The CDR3: CASSKGLAGGPLETQYF. The CDR3 DNA sequence: TGCGCCAGCAGCAAGGGACTAGCGGGAGGGCCCTTAGAGACCCAGTACTTC. The full variable domain, completed using reference TRBV5-1 and TRBJ2-5, is KAGVTQTPRYLIKTRGQQVTLSCSPISGHRSVSWYQQTPGQGLQFLFEYFSETQRNKGNFPGRFSGRQFSNSRSEMNVSTLELGDSALYLCASSKGLAGGPLETQYFGPGTRLLVL.

This sequence joins TRBV9 and TRBJ2-4, with 9 bases lining up with TRBD2. The CDR3 runs to 13 residues. Germline trimming cut 5 bases from V and 5 bases from J; bases unmatched to any gene: 2. CDR1 is SGDLS, CDR2 YYNGEE, per germline. The CDR3 loop reads CASSSGRENIQYF. In DNA, the CDR3 is TGTGCCAGCAGTAGCGGGAGAGAAAACATTCAGTACTTC. The variable domain in full, completed from reference TRBV9 and TRBJ2-4, reads DSGVTQTPKHLITATGQRVTLRCSPRSGDLSVYWYQQSLDQGLQFLIQYYNGEERAKGNILERFSAQQFPDLHSELNLSSLELGDSALYFCASSSGRENIQYFGAGTRLSVL.

In this sample, this clone turned up once. The chain is built from TRBV28 and TRBJ1-6; maybe TRBD1 (5 bases). Germline-derived CDR1 and CDR2 are MDHEN and SYDVKM. The germline V and J ends were trimmed by 8 bases and 5 bases, with 22 bases remaining between them. The length of the CDR3 is 17 residues. CDR3 DNA: TGTGCCAGCGGTGGGGGGATTGGGAGATTGAATAATTCACCCCTCCACTTT. It is translated as CASGGGIGRLNNSPLHF.

This clone was detected only once. The V gene is TRBV28, the J gene TRBJ1-4; 7 bases align to TRBD1. The CDR3 length is 17 residues. Germline V gene sequence: CDR1 MDHEN, CDR2 SYDVKM. The V and J ends lost 5 bases and 6 bases, in that order; junction bases with no gene match: 15. The CDR3 DNA follows: TGTGCCAGCAGTCCTCCCCGAGGGACAGCTATCCATGAAAAACTGTTTTTT. The encoded protein is CASSPPRGTAIHEKLFF.

CDR3 coding DNA: TGTGCCAGCAGCTCCGACAGCAACGCTGGAAACACCATATATTTT. This gives the protein CASSSDSNAGNTIYF. The chain joins TRBV7-9 to TRBJ1-3; the D gene is possibly TRBD1 (5 bases). Trimming removed 4 bases from V and 2 bases from J, with 12 bases in between. The CDR3 extends over 15 amino acids. CDR1 and CDR2 (germline): SEHNR, FQNEAQ (reference sequence).

V and J are TRBV5-1 and TRBJ2-1; tentatively, D is TRBD1 (7 bases). The CDR3 is 17 amino acids. V lost 0 bases, J lost 2 bases, and 15 bases lay in between. The germline gives CDR1 SGHRS, CDR2 YFSETQ. CDR3 sequence (DNA): TGCGCCAGCAGCTTGGCGGAGGGGGCAGGGGCCTACAATGAGCAGTTCTTC. It specifies CASSLAEGAGAYNEQFF. The full variable domain, with the rest looked up from reference TRBV5-1 and TRBJ2-1, is KAGVTQTPRYLIKTRGQQVTLSCSPISGHRSVSWYQQTPGQGLQFLFEYFSETQRNKGNFPGRFSGRQFSNSRSEMNVSTLELGDSALYLCASSLAEGAGAYNEQFFGPGTRLTVL.